A selection of T cell receptor beta chains follows, all from one sample in a study of blood T cell repertoires in COVID-19. The table came from immunoSEQ multiplex PCR; TCRdb's copy has only in-frame clones and leaves some out. The table includes 310,000 or so clones, around 84% detected once. Input material: peripheral blood. Every receptor here comes from a man between 65 and 85 years old with acute or convalescent COVID-19. The CDR3 runs from the conserved cysteine through the conserved F or W. D genes are given only for firm matches. Size is omitted from some rows. Given values are once, few, many or a class for expanded clones.

d_call	v_call	clone_size	j_call	cdr3_aa	cdr3_nt
NA	TRBV5-4	once	TRBJ2-1	CASSRQVSGGNEQFF	TGTGCCAGCAGCCGACAGGTGTCAGGCGGCAATGAGCAGTTCTTC
NA	TRBV7-2	NA	TRBJ1-2	CASSQAGYGYTF	TGTGCCAGCAGCCAAGCCGGGTATGGCTACACCTTC
TRBD2	TRBV4-1	NA	TRBJ2-7	CASSLGTSGLYEQYF	TGCGCCAGCAGCCTTGGGACTAGCGGATTATACGAGCAGTACTTC
TRBD1	TRBV7-9	NA	TRBJ2-7	CASSRTGVEQYF	TGTGCCAGCAGCCGGACAGGGGTTGAGCAGTACTTC
TRBD1	TRBV7-2	once	TRBJ1-1	CASSIQGEAFF	TGTGCCAGCAGCATACAGGGGGAAGCTTTCTTT
TRBD1	TRBV12-3/TRBV12-4	NA	TRBJ1-6	CASKTGYNSPLHF	TGTGCCAGCAAGACAGGGTATAATTCACCCCTCCACTTT
TRBD1	TRBV9	NA	TRBJ1-6	CASSVGPGGTYNSPLHF	TGTGCCAGCAGCGTAGGTCCAGGGGGCACCTATAATTCACCCCTCCACTTT
NA	TRBV20-1	NA	TRBJ2-3	CSASGFTSTDTQYF	TGCAGTGCAAGTGGGTTCACTAGCACAGATACGCAGTATTTT
NA	TRBV5-1	NA	TRBJ1-4	CASSGPGRSKLFF	TGCGCCAGCAGCGGCCCAGGGAGGTCAAAACTGTTTTTT
NA	TRBV6-6	NA	TRBJ2-7	CASSQNAGPKGAYEQYF	TGTGCCAGCAGTCAAAACGCGGGACCGAAGGGCGCCTACGAGCAGTACTTC
NA	TRBV7-2	once	TRBJ2-5	CASSLRWSQETQYF	TGTGCCAGCAGCTTGAGATGGTCGCAAGAGACCCAGTACTTC
TRBD2	TRBV28	once	TRBJ2-5	CASSPGLAEPKKTQYF	TGTGCCAGCAGTCCCGGACTAGCGGAGCCTAAGAAGACCCAGTACTTC
NA	TRBV10-1	few	TRBJ2-7	CASSENREGEQYF	TGCGCCAGCAGTGAGAACAGGGAGGGTGAGCAGTACTTC
TRBD1	TRBV10-3	NA	TRBJ1-1	CAISEMWTGGTEAFF	TGTGCCATCAGTGAGATGTGGACAGGGGGCACTGAAGCTTTCTTT
TRBD1	TRBV28	few	TRBJ1-5	CASNPTGGGYGNQPQHF	TGTGCCAGCAACCCGACAGGGGGTGGATATGGCAATCAGCCCCAGCATTTT
TRBD1	TRBV6-5	NA	TRBJ2-7	CASSSSRTGGYEQYF	TGTGCCAGCAGTTCCTCAAGGACAGGGGGCTACGAGCAGTACTTC
NA	TRBV3-1/TRBV3-2	NA	TRBJ1-2	CASSQEGRVVSYTF	TGTGCCAGCAGCCAAGAGGGCAGGGTCGTGAGCTACACCTTC
NA	TRBV5-8	NA	TRBJ1-5	CAGGATGNGNQPQHF	TGTGCAGGGGGGGCTACAGGGAACGGCAATCAGCCCCAGCATTTT
TRBD2	TRBV13	NA	TRBJ2-3	CASSLRGGGFSDTQYF	TGTGCCAGCAGCTTACGGGGCGGGGGGTTCTCAGATACGCAGTATTTT
TRBD2	TRBV28	NA	TRBJ2-3	CASSSASGTPTDTQYF	TGTGCCAGCAGTTCAGCTAGCGGCACCCCCACAGATACGCAGTATTTT
NA	TRBV11-1	NA	TRBJ2-1	CASSPLRVNEQFF	TGTGCCAGCAGCCCCCTCCGTGTAAATGAGCAGTTCTTC
TRBD1	TRBV10-3	NA	TRBJ2-4	CAISENAGQGAKNIQYF	TGTGCCATCAGTGAGAACGCGGGACAGGGGGCCAAAAACATTCAGTACTTC
NA	TRBV30	few	TRBJ2-1	CASTGSSYNEQFF	TGTGCCTCGACGGGGAGCTCCTACAATGAGCAGTTCTTC
NA	TRBV20-1	NA	TRBJ2-7	CSASDLYEQYF	TGCAGTGCATCCGACTTGTACGAGCAGTACTTC